Listed here are 27 T cell receptor beta chains from one sample, sequenced in a study of CXCR3-negative and CXCR3-positive naive CD8 T cells. TRB cDNA was prepared as libraries by UMI-labeled 5' RACE. TCRdb re-called the 5' RACE reads and shows each CDR3 protein once, DNA omitted. The ten most abundant clones cover about 1.1% of a sample with roughly 86,000 distinct CDR3 sequences. The sample consisted of naive CXCR3- CD8+ T cells from blood. Subset in this sample: CD45RO-CCR7+CD27+CD95- naive CD8+ T cells lacking CXCR3 (TNR3-). The receptors stem from a human donor in good health. Some clones in this sample may be carry-over from other donors' samples.

J is TRBJ2-2 and V is TRBV29-1; there is no DNA to check the TCRdb D call of TRBD2. Germline V gene data show CDR1 as SQVTM and CDR2 as ANQGSEA. The CDR3 runs to 13 residues. This CDR3 is CSVVGGESGELFF.

The chain combines TRBV6-6 with TRBJ2-7; TCRdb lists TRBD1, though no DNA is available to test this call. The germline V gene encodes CDR1 MNHNY and CDR2 SVGAGI (reference sequence). This CDR3 has 13 residues. CDR3 sequence: CASMKGASYEQYF.

The chain uses TRBV29-1 and TRBJ2-7; TCRdb's D call, TRBD2, is unchecked because there is no DNA. The CDR3 totals 12 residues. Germline loops: CDR1 SQVTM, CDR2 ANQGSEA. The CDR3 sequence: CSVVAGGGEQYF.

The chain carries TRBV5-1 and TRBJ1-1. The CDR3 runs 14 residues. Germline values: CDR1 SGHRS, CDR2 YFSETQ. CDR3 loop: CASSLGSMNTEAFF.

The rearrangement uses TRBV4-1 and TRBJ2-7; there is no DNA to check the TCRdb D call of TRBD1. The CDR3 runs 14 residues. Per the germline V gene, CDR1 is MGHRA and CDR2 is YSYEKL. The CDR3 sequence: CASSQIDSFYVQYF.

The chain couples TRBV29-1 to TRBJ1-1; with no DNA, the TCRdb D assignment of TRBD1 cannot be verified. Germline V gene data show CDR1 as SQVTM and CDR2 as ANQGSEA. The CDR3 sequence is 14 residues long. CDR3 region: CSALTGGSIAEAFF.

The chain is built from TRBV21-1 and TRBJ2-2. TRBV21-1 is labeled a pseudogene. This CDR3 contains 14 residues. The CDR3 spells CASSKAGKGGELFF.

The V gene is TRBV15, the J gene TRBJ2-4. Per the germline V gene, CDR1 is LNHNV and CDR2 is YYDKDF (reference sequence). The CDR3 contains 13 residues. CDR3 protein: CATSPTNKNIQYF.

The V call is TRBV20-1, the J call TRBJ2-7. Germline loops: CDR1 DFQATT, CDR2 SNEGSKA (reference sequence). This CDR3 is built from 13 residues. The CDR3 sequence: CSARLTISYEQYF.

The chain is built from TRBV10-1 and TRBJ2-7. Germline CDR1 is WNHNN and CDR2 is SYGVQD (reference sequence). The CDR3 is 13 residues long. The CDR3 sequence: CASSEAGDGEQYF.

The genes are TRBV25-1 and TRBJ1-5; TCRdb's assignment of TRBD1 cannot be checked, as there is no DNA. Germline values: CDR1 MGHDK, CDR2 SYGVNS. The CDR3 is 15 residues long. CDR3 sequence reads: CASSETGGANQPQHF.

The chain couples TRBV12-3 or TRBV12-4 to TRBJ1-1. The CDR3 is made up of 12 amino acids. CDR3 loop: CASSLFNTEAFF.

The chain is built from TRBV5-1 and TRBJ2-2; TCRdb's D gene call, TRBD2, goes unchecked for lack of DNA. This CDR3 contains 17 residues. Per the germline V gene, CDR1 is SGHRS and CDR2 is YFSETQ. CDR3 sequence reads: CASSLWTSGPNTGELFF. The complete variable domain, with remaining parts taken from reference TRBV5-1 and TRBJ2-2, reads KAGVTQTPRYLIKTRGQQVTLSCSPISGHRSVSWYQQTPGQGLQFLFEYFSETQRNKGNFPGRFSGRQFSNSRSEMNVSTLELGDSALYLCASSLWTSGPNTGELFFGEGSRLTVL.

The rearrangement joins TRBV25-1 to TRBJ1-2. The CDR3 totals 16 residues. Germline V gene sequence: CDR1 MGHDK, CDR2 SYGVNS. This chain's CDR3 is CASSEAGGGTDYGYTF.

This chain links TRBV10-3 with TRBJ1-5. CDR3 length: 17 residues. The V gene's germline CDR1 is ENHRY and CDR2 SYGVKD. The CDR3 loop reads CAISDADRENSNQPQHF.

The chain is built from TRBV5-1 and TRBJ1-1; the TCRdb call, TRBD1, lacks DNA for checking. Looked up from germline, CDR1 is SGHRS and CDR2 is YFSETQ. There are 12 residues in the CDR3. CDR3 region: CASSRTGHEAFF.

The V call is TRBV10-3, the J call TRBJ1-2. This CDR3 is 14 amino acids long. Germline CDR1 is ENHRY and CDR2 is SYGVKD. The CDR3 sequence is CAISESGRNYGYTF.

The V call is TRBV29-1, the J call TRBJ1-1; no DNA is available, so the TRBD1 call from TCRdb remains unchecked. CDR3 length: 13 amino acids. Germline V lookup: CDR1 SQVTM, CDR2 ANQGSEA. The CDR3 region is CSATGGEVTEAFF.

This chain links TRBV6-6 with TRBJ2-7; TCRdb outputs TRBD1, but without DNA this stays unchecked. CDR1 is MNHNY and CDR2 is SVGAGI in the germline V gene (reference sequence). The CDR3 has 16 amino acids. The CDR3 protein is CASCVVSGTGVYEQYF.

This sequence joins TRBV2 and TRBJ2-2. Germline V CDR1 and CDR2: SNHLY, FYNNEI. There are 11 residues in the CDR3. The CDR3 loop reads CASTKSGELFF.

The rearrangement joins TRBV12-5 to TRBJ2-5. Germline CDR1 and CDR2: LGHNT and FRNRAP. The CDR3 has 12 residues. The CDR3 sequence is CASGGVLETQYF.

This sequence joins TRBV4-1 and TRBJ2-5; TCRdb outputs TRBD1, but without DNA this stays unchecked. Germline V lookup: CDR1 MGHRA, CDR2 YSYEKL. The CDR3 covers 16 residues. CDR3 region: CASSQDPPGTQETQYF.

This chain uses TRBV20-1 with TRBJ1-6; the D call of TRBD1 rests on TCRdb alone, since no DNA is present to check it. Germline-derived CDR1 and CDR2 are DFQATT and SNEGSKA (reference sequence). This CDR3 contains 15 residues. This CDR3 is CSAYFPGRNNSPLHF.

V gene TRBV5-1 combines with J gene TRBJ1-6; TCRdb's D gene call, TRBD1, goes unchecked for lack of DNA. Germline V gene lookup returns CDR1 SGHRS and CDR2 YFSETQ. This CDR3 spans 15 amino acids. CDR3 amino acids: CASGGLDPHNSPLHF.

The chain has TRBV14 and TRBJ2-7; TCRdb designates TRBD1, a call that cannot be tested without DNA. CDR1 and CDR2 from the germline V gene are SGHDN and FVKESK. The CDR3 contains 14 residues. CDR3: CASSQGTGATVQYF.

This chain links TRBV5-1 with TRBJ1-1. The germline V gene has CDR1 SGHRS and CDR2 YFSETQ. This CDR3 region has 14 residues. The CDR3 loop is CASSLGDLNTEAFF.

V and J are TRBV12-3 or TRBV12-4 and TRBJ2-1; TCRdb's D call, TRBD2, is unchecked because there is no DNA. There are 14 residues in the CDR3. The CDR3 region is CASSSPLHLNEQFF.